The next 8 T cell receptor beta chains were all read from a single sample in a study of blood T cell repertoires in COVID-19. Measured with immunoSEQ multiplex PCR; TCRdb has only the in-frame clones, and not every one. The sample contains around 57,000 clones, around 87% of which appear only once. Sequencing input: peripheral blood. The receptors originated from a man aged 50 to 60 with active COVID-19.

This clone was seen only a few times. The V call is TRBV3-1 (or the pseudogene TRBV3-2), the J call TRBJ2-7; D gene uncertain. V was shortened by 0 bases and J by 10 bases, with 7 bases between the two germline ends. CDR1 LGHDT and CDR2 YNNKEL come from the germline V gene (reference sequence). The CDR3 sequence is 11 residues long. The CDR3 DNA sequence: TGTGCCAGCAGCCAAGATGTGAGACAGTACTTC. This sequence encodes CASSQDVRQYF.

This chain uses TRBV6-6 with TRBJ2-5; TRBD2 aligns across 8 bases. The length of the CDR3 is 14 residues. The V segment lost 5 bases and the J segment 4 bases; nucleotides outside the gene matches: 6. Germline lookup yields CDR1 MNHNY and CDR2 SVGAGI (reference sequence). The DNA of the CDR3 is TGTGCCAGCAGTCTCGGGACTAGTAGAGAGACCCAGTACTTC. Translation gives CASSLGTSRETQYF.

CDR3 region: CASQIGQGRNTEAFF. The CDR3 DNA reads TGTGCCAGCCAGATAGGACAGGGGAGAAACACTGAAGCTTTCTTT. This chain joins TRBV2 and TRBJ1-1; 9 nucleotides agree with TRBD1. Germline lookup yields CDR1 SNHLY and CDR2 FYNNEI. CDR3 size: 15 residues. The V gene end was trimmed by 8 bases and the J gene end by 2 bases; junction bases not matched to a gene: 9.

The chain uses TRBV27 and TRBJ2-7; TRBD1 matches 8 bases. Trimming took 8 bases from V and 3 from J; bases not matched to a gene: 12. CDR1 and CDR2 (germline): MNHEY, SMNVEV (reference sequence). The CDR3 consists of 15 residues. CDR3 in DNA: TGTGCCAGCTGGGGAATCCGGACAGGGAACTACGAGCAGTACTTC. Amino acid sequence: CASWGIRTGNYEQYF.

The rearrangement uses TRBV30 and TRBJ2-5, with D possibly being TRBD1 (5 bases). V was shortened by 2 bases and J by 5 bases, with 15 bases between the two germline ends. Germline V lookup: CDR1 GTSNPN, CDR2 SVGIG (reference sequence). The CDR3 is made up of 14 amino acids. The CDR3 DNA sequence: TGTGCCTGGAGTAGGGCAGGGTATCGGGAGACCCAGTACTTC. Translated, it gives CAWSRAGYRETQYF. Full variable domain (outside the CDR3, taken from reference TRBV30 and TRBJ2-5): SQTIHQWPATLVQPVGSPLSLECTVEGTSNPNLYWYRQAAGRGLQLLFYSVGIGQISSEVPQNLSASRPQDRQFILSSKKLLLSDSGFYLCAWSRAGYRETQYFGPGTRLLVL.

The gene calls are TRBV30 and TRBJ2-2, with D possibly being TRBD2 (5 bases). Germline CDR1 reads GTSNPN; CDR2 reads SVGIG (reference sequence). V lost 3 bases to trimming and J lost 5 bases, with 22 bases between them. The CDR3 sequence is 17 residues long. The CDR3 DNA sequence: TGTGCCTGGAGAACCACGGTTATAGGACTCGGTACCGGGGAGCTGTTTTTT. This sequence encodes CAWRTTVIGLGTGELFF. The full variable domain, completed using reference TRBV30 and TRBJ2-2, is SQTIHQWPATLVQPVGSPLSLECTVEGTSNPNLYWYRQAAGRGLQLLFYSVGIGQISSEVPQNLSASRPQDRQFILSSKKLLLSDSGFYLCAWRTTVIGLGTGELFFGEGSRLTVL.

The chain joins TRBV27 to TRBJ2-7; TRBD1 might be the D (5 bases). CDR1 and CDR2 from the germline V gene are MNHEY and SMNVEV (reference sequence). Trimming removed 5 bases from V and 3 bases from J, with 11 bases in between. The CDR3 has 13 residues. This chain's CDR3 is CASSPYTGYEQYF. DNA for the CDR3: TGTGCCAGCAGTCCTTACACAGGCTACGAGCAGTACTTC.

V is TRBV11-2 and J is TRBJ2-1; TRBD1 matches at 8 bases. Germline V gene lookup returns CDR1 SGHAT and CDR2 FQNNGV. The CDR3 is 16 residues long. J lost 3 bases, V lost 1 base, and 5 bases had no gene match. The CDR3 region is CASSLGTGKRYNEQFF. The CDR3, as DNA: TGTGCCAGCAGCTTAGGGACAGGGAAGCGCTACAATGAGCAGTTCTTC.